This T cell receptor (beta chain) was sequenced for a study of CD8+ T cells in alopecia areata. The wider study: The study gave treated patients oral tofacitinib at 5 to 10 mg twice daily.

RNA was isolated and reverse transcribed to cDNA, the sequencing template. Using immunoSEQ multiplex PCR, the repertoire was profiled, and TCRdb retains in-frame clones only, with some absent. This sample has about 220,000 clones, with about three fifths found just once. The treatment denotes: oral pan-JAK inhibitor, 5-10 mg twice daily. PBMCs provided sorted CD4+ and CD8+ T cells. This clone was found many times. Losses at the gene ends were 2 bases for V and 4 bases for J; bases not matched to a gene: 6. CDR1 is SGHAT and CDR2 is FQNNGV in the germline V gene. This CDR3 has 15 amino acids. This TCR was recovered from a human donor with alopecia areata. This specimen was CD4+ T cells sorted from blood, taken at week 4, from a patient treated with tofacitinib. This chain links TRBV11-2 with TRBJ2-7; the match to TRBD2 covers 9 bases. CDR3 nucleotides: TGTGCCAGCAGCTTACGTAGCGGGGGAGCGTACGAGCAGTACTTC. This sequence encodes CASSLRSGGAYEQYF.